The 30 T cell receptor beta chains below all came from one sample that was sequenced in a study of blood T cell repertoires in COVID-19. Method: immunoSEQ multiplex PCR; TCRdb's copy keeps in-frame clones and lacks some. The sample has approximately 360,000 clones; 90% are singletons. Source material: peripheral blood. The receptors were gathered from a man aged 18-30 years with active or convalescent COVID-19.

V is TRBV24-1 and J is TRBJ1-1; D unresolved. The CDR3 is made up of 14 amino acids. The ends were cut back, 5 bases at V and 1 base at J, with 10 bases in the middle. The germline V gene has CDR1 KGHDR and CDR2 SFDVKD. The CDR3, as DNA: TGTGCCACCAGTGCAGGAAGACAGAACACTGAAGCTTTCTTT. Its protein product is CATSAGRQNTEAFF.

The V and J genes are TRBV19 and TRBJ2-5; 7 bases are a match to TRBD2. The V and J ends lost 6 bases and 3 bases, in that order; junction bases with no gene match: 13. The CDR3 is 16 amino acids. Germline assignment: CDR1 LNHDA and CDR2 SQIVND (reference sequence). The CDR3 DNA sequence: TGTGCCAGTAGCCCAACCCGGACTAGTTCCAAAGAGACCCAGTACTTC. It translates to CASSPTRTSSKETQYF.

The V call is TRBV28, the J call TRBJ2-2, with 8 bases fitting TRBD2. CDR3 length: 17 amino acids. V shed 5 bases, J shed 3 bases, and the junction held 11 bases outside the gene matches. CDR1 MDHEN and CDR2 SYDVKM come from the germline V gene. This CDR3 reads CASSGVLAALDTGELFF. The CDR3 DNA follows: TGTGCCAGCAGTGGCGTACTAGCGGCCCTGGACACCGGGGAGCTGTTTTTT.

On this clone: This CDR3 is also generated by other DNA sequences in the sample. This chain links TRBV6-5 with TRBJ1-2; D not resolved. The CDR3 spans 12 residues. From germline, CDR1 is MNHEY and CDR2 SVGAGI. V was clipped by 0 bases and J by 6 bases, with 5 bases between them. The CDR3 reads CASSYSSDGYTF. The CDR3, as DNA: TGTGCCAGCAGTTACTCTTCCGATGGCTACACCTTC.

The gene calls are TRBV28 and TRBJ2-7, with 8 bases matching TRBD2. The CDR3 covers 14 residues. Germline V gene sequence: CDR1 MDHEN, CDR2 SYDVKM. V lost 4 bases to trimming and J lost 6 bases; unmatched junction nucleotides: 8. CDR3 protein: CASSSTSALGEQYF. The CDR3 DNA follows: TGTGCCAGCAGTTCGACTAGCGCCTTGGGCGAGCAGTACTTC.

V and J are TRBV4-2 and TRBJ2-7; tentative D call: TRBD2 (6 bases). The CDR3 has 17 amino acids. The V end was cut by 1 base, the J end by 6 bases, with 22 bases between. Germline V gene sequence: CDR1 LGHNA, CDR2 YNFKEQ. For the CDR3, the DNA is TGTGCCAGCAGCCAAGGACGGACTAACTGGGGAACGGGCGAGCAGTACTTC. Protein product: CASSQGRTNWGTGEQYF.

CDR3 loop: CASSSRQGLDYGYTF. The CDR3 nucleotides read TGTGCCAGCAGTTCCAGACAGGGGCTTGACTATGGCTACACCTTC. The chain is built from TRBV27 and TRBJ1-2; 8 bases are shared with TRBD1. The germline V gene encodes CDR1 MNHEY and CDR2 SMNVEV (reference sequence). The CDR3 runs 15 residues. V was pared by 4 bases and J by 3 bases, with 7 bases of the junction left unmatched.

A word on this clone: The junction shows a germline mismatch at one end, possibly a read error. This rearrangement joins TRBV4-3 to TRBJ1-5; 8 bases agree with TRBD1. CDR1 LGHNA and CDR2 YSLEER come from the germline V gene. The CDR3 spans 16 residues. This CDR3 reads CASSQDAGQGNQPQHF. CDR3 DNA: TGCGCCAGCAGCCAAGATGCCGGACAGGGCAACCAGCCCCAGCATTTT.

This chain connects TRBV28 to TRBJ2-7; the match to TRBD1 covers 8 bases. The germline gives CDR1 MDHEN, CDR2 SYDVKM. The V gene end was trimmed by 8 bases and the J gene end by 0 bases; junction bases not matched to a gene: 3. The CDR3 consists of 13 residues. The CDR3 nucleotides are TGTGCCAGCGGGGACAGGAGCTCCTACGAGCAGTACTTC. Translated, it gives CASGDRSSYEQYF.

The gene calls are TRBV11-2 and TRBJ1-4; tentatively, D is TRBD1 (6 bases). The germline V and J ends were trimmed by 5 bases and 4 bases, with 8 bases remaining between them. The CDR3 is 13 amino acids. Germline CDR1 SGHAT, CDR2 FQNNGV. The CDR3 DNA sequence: TGTGCCAGCAGCGGGGGCATTAATGAAAAACTGTTTTTT. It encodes CASSGGINEKLFF.

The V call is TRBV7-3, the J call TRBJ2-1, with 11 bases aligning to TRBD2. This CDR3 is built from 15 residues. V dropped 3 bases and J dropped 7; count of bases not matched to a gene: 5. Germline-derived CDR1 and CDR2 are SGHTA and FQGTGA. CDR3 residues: CASSLGTSGANEQFF. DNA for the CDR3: TGTGCCAGCAGCTTGGGGACTAGCGGTGCGAATGAGCAGTTCTTC.

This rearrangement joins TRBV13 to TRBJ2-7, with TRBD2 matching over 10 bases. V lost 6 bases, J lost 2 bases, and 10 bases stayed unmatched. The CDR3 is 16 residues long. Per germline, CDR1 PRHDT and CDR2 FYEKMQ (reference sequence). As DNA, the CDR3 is TGTGCCAGCAGGCGGGGGCTAGCGGGGGCGGCCTACGAGCAGTACTTC. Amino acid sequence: CASRRGLAGAAYEQYF.

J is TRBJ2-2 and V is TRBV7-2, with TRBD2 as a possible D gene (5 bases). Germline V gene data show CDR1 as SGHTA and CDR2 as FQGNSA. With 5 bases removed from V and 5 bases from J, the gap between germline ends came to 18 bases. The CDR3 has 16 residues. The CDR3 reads CASSPVIGVSTGELFF. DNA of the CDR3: TGTGCCAGCAGCCCAGTGATCGGGGTCAGTACCGGGGAGCTGTTTTTT.

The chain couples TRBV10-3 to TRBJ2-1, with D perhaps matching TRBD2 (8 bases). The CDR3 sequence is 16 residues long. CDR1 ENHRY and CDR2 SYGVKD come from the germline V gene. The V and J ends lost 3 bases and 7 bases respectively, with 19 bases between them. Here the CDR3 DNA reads TGTGCCATCAGTGATTCGGGGGGGACAGTACCAAATGAGCAGTTCTTC. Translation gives CAISDSGGTVPNEQFF.

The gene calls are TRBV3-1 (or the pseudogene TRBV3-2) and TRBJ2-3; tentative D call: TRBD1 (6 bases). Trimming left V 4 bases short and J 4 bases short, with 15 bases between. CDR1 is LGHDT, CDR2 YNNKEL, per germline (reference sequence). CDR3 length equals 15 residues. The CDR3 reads CASSPHSQGPDTQYF. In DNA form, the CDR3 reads TGTGCCAGCAGCCCCCACTCCCAGGGGCCAGATACGCAGTATTTT.

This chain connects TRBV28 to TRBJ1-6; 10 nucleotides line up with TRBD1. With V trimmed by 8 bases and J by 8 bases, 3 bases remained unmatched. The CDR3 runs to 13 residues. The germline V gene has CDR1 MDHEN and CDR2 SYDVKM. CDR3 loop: CASRGQGHSPLHF. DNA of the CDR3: TGTGCCAGCCGGGGACAGGGGCATTCACCCCTCCACTTT. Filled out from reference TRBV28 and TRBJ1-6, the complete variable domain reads DVKVTQSSRYLVKRTGEKVFLECVQDMDHENMFWYRQDPGLGLRLIYFSYDVKMKEKGDIPEGYSVSREKKERFSLILESASTNQTSMYLCASRGQGHSPLHFGNGTRLTVT.

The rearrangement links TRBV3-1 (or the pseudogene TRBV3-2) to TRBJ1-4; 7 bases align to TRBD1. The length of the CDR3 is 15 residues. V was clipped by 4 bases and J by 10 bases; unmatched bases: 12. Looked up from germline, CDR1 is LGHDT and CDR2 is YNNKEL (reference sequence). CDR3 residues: CASSRRQGTDGKLFF. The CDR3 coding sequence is TGTGCCAGCAGCCGGAGACAGGGAACAGATGGAAAACTGTTTTTT.

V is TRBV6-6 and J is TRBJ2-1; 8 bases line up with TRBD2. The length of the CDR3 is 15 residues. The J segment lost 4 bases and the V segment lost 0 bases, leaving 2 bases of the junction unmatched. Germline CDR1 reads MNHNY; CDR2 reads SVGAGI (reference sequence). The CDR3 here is CASSYSSGDYNEQFF. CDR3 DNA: TGTGCCAGCAGTTACTCTAGCGGGGATTACAATGAGCAGTTCTTC.

CDR3 sequence: CASSLAGKETQYF. CDR3 bases: TGTGCCAGCAGTTTGGCGGGGAAAGAGACCCAGTACTTC. V gene TRBV6-2 or TRBV6-3 combines with J gene TRBJ2-5; perhaps TRBD2 as D (6 bases). Trimming pared 4 bases from V and 3 bases from J, leaving 9 bases between. The CDR3 has 13 residues. CDR1 MNHEY and CDR2 SVGEGT come from the germline V gene.

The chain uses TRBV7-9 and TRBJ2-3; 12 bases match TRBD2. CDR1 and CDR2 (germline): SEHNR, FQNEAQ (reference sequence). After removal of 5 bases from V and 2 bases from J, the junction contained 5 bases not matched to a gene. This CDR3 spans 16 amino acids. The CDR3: CASSPTSGRSTDTQYF. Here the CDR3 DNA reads TGTGCCAGCAGCCCTACTAGCGGGAGGTCCACAGATACGCAGTATTTT.

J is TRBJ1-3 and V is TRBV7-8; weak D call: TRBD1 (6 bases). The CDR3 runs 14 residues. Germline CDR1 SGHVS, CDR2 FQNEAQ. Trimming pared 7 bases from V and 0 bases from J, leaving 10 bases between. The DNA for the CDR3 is TGTGCCAGCACCTGGACAGTCTCTGGAAACACCATATATTTT. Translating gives CASTWTVSGNTIYF.

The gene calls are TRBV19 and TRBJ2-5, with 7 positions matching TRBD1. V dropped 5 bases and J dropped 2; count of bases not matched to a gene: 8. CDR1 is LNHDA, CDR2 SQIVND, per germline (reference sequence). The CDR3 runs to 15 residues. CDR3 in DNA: TGTGCCAGTAGTCCTCCGAGGACAGGACAAGAGACCCAGTACTTC. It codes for CASSPPRTGQETQYF. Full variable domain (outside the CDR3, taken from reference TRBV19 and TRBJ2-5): DGGITQSPKYLFRKEGQNVTLSCEQNLNHDAMYWYRQDPGQGLRLIYYSQIVNDFQKGDIAEGYSVSREKKESFPLTVTSAQKNPTAFYLCASSPPRTGQETQYFGPGTRLLVL.

CDR3 sequence (DNA): TGTGCCAGCAGCCCCAGGTACGGGAAAGCTTTGGCGGAGACCCAGTACTTC. It is translated as CASSPRYGKALAETQYF. V gene TRBV3-1 (or the pseudogene TRBV3-2) combines with J gene TRBJ2-5, with D perhaps TRBD2 (5 bases). Germline assignment: CDR1 LGHDT and CDR2 YNNKEL (reference sequence). This CDR3 is 17 amino acids long. V lost 4 bases, J lost 5 bases, and 23 bases lay in between.

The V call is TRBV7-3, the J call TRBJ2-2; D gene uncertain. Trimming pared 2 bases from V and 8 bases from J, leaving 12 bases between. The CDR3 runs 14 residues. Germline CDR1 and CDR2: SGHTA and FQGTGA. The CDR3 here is CASSLGPTSGELFF. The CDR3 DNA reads TGTGCCAGCAGCTTAGGGCCAACGTCGGGGGAGCTGTTTTTT.

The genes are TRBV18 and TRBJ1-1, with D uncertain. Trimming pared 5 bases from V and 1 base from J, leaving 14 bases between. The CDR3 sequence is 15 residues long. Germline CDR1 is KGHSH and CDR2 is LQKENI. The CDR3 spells CASSALPQSNTEAFF. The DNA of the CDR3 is TGTGCCAGCTCAGCTCTTCCACAATCGAACACTGAAGCTTTCTTT.

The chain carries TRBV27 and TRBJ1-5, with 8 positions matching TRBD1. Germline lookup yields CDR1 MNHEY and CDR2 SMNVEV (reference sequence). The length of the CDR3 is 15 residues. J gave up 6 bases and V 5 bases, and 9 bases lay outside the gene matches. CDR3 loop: CASSPGTGSPQPQHF. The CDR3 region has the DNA TGTGCCAGCAGTCCCGGGACAGGTTCGCCTCAGCCCCAGCATTTT.

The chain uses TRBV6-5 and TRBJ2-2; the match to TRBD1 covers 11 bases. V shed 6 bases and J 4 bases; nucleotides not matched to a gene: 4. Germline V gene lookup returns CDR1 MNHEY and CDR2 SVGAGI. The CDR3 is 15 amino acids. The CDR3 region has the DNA TGTGCCAGCAGCGGGGACAGGGGGGGCACCGGGGAGCTGTTTTTT. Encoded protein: CASSGDRGGTGELFF.

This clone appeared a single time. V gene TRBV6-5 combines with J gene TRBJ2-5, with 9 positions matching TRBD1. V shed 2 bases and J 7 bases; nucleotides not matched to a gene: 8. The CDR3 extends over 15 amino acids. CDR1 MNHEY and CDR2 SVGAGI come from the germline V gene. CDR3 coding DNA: TGTGCCAGCAGTTACAGTAGGGGACAGGGAGGGACCCAGTACTTC. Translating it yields CASSYSRGQGGTQYF.

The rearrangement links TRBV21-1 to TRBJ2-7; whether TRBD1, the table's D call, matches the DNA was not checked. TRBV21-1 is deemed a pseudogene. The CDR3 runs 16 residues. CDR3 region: CASSKDGGDSSYEQYF. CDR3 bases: TGTGCCAGCAGCAAAGATGGAGGGGACAGCTCCTACGAGCAGTACTTC.

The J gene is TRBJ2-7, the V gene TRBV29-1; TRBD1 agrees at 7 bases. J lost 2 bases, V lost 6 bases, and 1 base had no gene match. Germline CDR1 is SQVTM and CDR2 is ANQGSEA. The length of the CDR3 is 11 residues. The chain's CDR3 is CSVGTAYEQYF. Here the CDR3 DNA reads TGCAGCGTCGGGACAGCCTACGAGCAGTACTTC.